A single sample is the source of the 17 T cell receptor beta chains below, sequenced in a study of Ad26.COV2.S vaccination and SARS-CoV-2 variants. Clones were sequenced by immunoSEQ multiplex PCR, and TCRdb holds only the in-frame ones, with some missing. The data contain 200,000 to 250,000 clones, more than 75% of them seen just once; the ten biggest clones take up about 10%. The treatment is: roughly 19 received Ad26.COV2.S at low or high dose, single or two shots; roughly five received placebo; per-sample allocation not given. Specimen acquisition occurred on day 63 following the initial vaccine or placebo injection. The sequencing used peripheral blood, collected in a trial of Ad26.COV2.S vaccine versus placebo. The receptors originated from a person between 18 and 65 years old who received the Ad26.COV2.S COVID-19 vaccine or a placebo.

This rearrangement joins TRBV5-1 to TRBJ2-1, with D perhaps matching TRBD1 (5 bases). CDR1 is SGHRS and CDR2 is YFSETQ in the germline V gene. CDR3 length equals 15 residues. Deletions cut 5 bases from V and 2 bases from J, with 14 bases between. CDR3 loop: CASREQVSTYNEQFF. For the CDR3, the DNA is TGCGCCAGCAGAGAACAGGTTTCTACCTACAATGAGCAGTTCTTC.

The chain carries TRBV5-5 and TRBJ2-1; D not resolved. This CDR3 spans 16 amino acids. V lost 3 bases to trimming and J lost 0 bases, with 13 bases between them. The germline gives CDR1 SGHKS, CDR2 YYEKEE (reference sequence). The CDR3 coding sequence is TGTGCCAGCAGCTCAGCTAGGTCTTTCTCCTACAATGAGCAGTTCTTC. This codes for CASSSARSFSYNEQFF.

This clone was counted a single time. The rearrangement joins TRBV7-2 to TRBJ1-6; possible D gene TRBD1, 6 bases. Trimming left V 4 bases short and J 10 bases short, with 17 bases between. This CDR3 comprises 15 residues. From germline, CDR1 is SGHTA and CDR2 FQGNSA. This CDR3 is CASSSRVGGGSPLHF. For the CDR3, the DNA is TGTGCCAGCAGCTCAAGGGTAGGGGGGGGCTCACCCCTCCACTTT. Full variable domain (outside the CDR3, taken from reference TRBV7-2 and TRBJ1-6): GAGVSQSPSNKVTEKGKDVELRCDPISGHTALYWYRQSLGQGLEFLIYFQGNSAPDKSGLPSDRFSAERTGGSVSTLTIQRTQQEDSAVYLCASSSRVGGGSPLHFGNGTRLTVT.

This rearrangement joins TRBV2 to TRBJ2-1, with TRBD2 matching 14 bases. Germline trimming cut 5 bases from V and 8 bases from J; bases unmatched to any gene: 8. The CDR3 covers 16 residues. Germline lookup yields CDR1 SNHLY and CDR2 FYNNEI. The DNA of the CDR3 is TGTGCCAGCAGTCACTCCCCGACTAGCGGGGGGGATGAGCAGTTCTTC. Translated, it gives CASSHSPTSGGDEQFF.

The chain is built from TRBV11-2 and TRBJ2-7; D might be TRBD1 (6 bases). Germline CDR1 SGHAT, CDR2 FQNNGV. The CDR3 has 13 residues. Trimming took off 3 bases at V and 2 bases at J, with 8 bases between the two ends. DNA for the CDR3: TGTGCCAGCAGCTTCGGACAGACCTACGAGCAGTACTTC. Protein product: CASSFGQTYEQYF.

The rearrangement links TRBV5-1 to TRBJ2-2; a possible D gene is TRBD1 (6 bases). Looked up from germline, CDR1 is SGHRS and CDR2 is YFSETQ. V lost 4 bases and J lost 5, with 18 bases in between. This CDR3 is built from 16 residues. The CDR3 sequence: CASSPRTFQGTGELFF. Written as DNA, the CDR3 is TGCGCCAGCAGCCCGCGGACCTTTCAGGGGACCGGGGAGCTGTTTTTT.

V is TRBV3-1 (or the pseudogene TRBV3-2) and J is TRBJ1-1; D is perhaps TRBD1 (5 bases). The V and J ends lost 2 bases and 5 bases respectively, with 12 bases between them. Germline CDR1 reads LGHDT; CDR2 reads YNNKEL (reference sequence). This CDR3 is 14 amino acids long. The CDR3: CASSQKGRKTEAFF. The CDR3 region has the DNA TGTGCCAGCAGCCAAAAGGGGAGGAAAACTGAAGCTTTCTTT.

This clone was observed a single time. The chain joins TRBV27 to TRBJ2-7; D call uncertain. The germline gives CDR1 MNHEY, CDR2 SMNVEV (reference sequence). The V end was cut by 5 bases, the J end by 3 bases, with 11 bases between. The CDR3 has 13 amino acids. CDR3 loop: CASSPLTRYEQYF. The DNA of the CDR3 is TGTGCCAGCAGTCCCCTAACTCGCTACGAGCAGTACTTC.

This sequence joins TRBV7-6 and TRBJ2-7; the D gene is possibly TRBD2 (6 bases). V was shortened by 5 bases and J by 1 base, with 9 bases between the two germline ends. The CDR3 totals 13 residues. CDR1 SGHVS and CDR2 FNYEAQ come from the germline V gene. The CDR3 coding sequence is TGTGCCAGCAGCCGTGCGGGGTCCTACGAGCAGTACTTC. It is translated as CASSRAGSYEQYF.

The rearrangement joins TRBV7-9 to TRBJ1-5, with 8 positions matching TRBD1. Trimming removed 4 bases from V and 7 bases from J; junction bases left unmatched: 9. Germline V gene data show CDR1 as SEHNR and CDR2 as FQNEAQ (reference sequence). CDR3 length: 15 amino acids. The CDR3 loop reads CASSSHLQGGQPQHF. The CDR3 DNA is TGTGCCAGCAGCTCTCACTTACAGGGGGGCCAGCCCCAGCATTTT.

The rearrangement links TRBV28 to TRBJ1-2; no clear D. The CDR3 is made up of 14 amino acids. Germline loops: CDR1 MDHEN, CDR2 SYDVKM. The germline V and J ends were trimmed by 4 bases and 4 bases, with 13 bases remaining between them. CDR3 region: CASSWRAVGYGYTF. The CDR3 nucleotides are TGTGCCAGCAGTTGGCGAGCGGTGGGCTATGGCTACACCTTC.

This clone was found once. The rearrangement uses TRBV4-1 and TRBJ2-7, with a possible D match to TRBD1 (6 bases). The V end lost 0 bases, the J end lost 7 bases, and 16 bases lay between the germline ends. Germline lookup yields CDR1 MGHRA and CDR2 YSYEKL. CDR3 length: 15 amino acids. The CDR3 is CASSQDRGRGYEQYF. The CDR3 nucleotides are TGCGCCAGCAGCCAAGATCGGGGCAGGGGTTATGAGCAGTACTTC.

This rearrangement joins TRBV6-2 or TRBV6-3 to TRBJ1-5, with 8 nucleotides matching TRBD1. Germline assignment: CDR1 MNHEY and CDR2 SVGEGT. The CDR3 sequence is 15 residues long. Unmatched junction bases numbered 4, after V lost 0 bases and J lost 6 bases. CDR3 loop: CASSYSTGEGQPQHF. Written as DNA, the CDR3 is TGTGCCAGCAGTTACTCGACAGGGGAGGGTCAGCCCCAGCATTTT.

The chain joins TRBV11-1 to TRBJ2-6; D not resolved. This CDR3 comprises 16 residues. Looked up from germline, CDR1 is SGHAT and CDR2 is FQDESV (reference sequence). V was pared by 1 base and J by 0 bases, with 7 bases between. The CDR3 DNA sequence: TGTGCCAGCAGCTTAGAACCAGTCTCTGGGGCCAACGTCCTGACTTTC. This sequence encodes CASSLEPVSGANVLTF.

DNA for the CDR3: TGTGCCAGCAGCTTAGAGGGACTAGCGGCCTACAATGAGCAGTTCTTC. This sequence encodes CASSLEGLAAYNEQFF. The V and J genes are TRBV7-2 and TRBJ2-1; 11 bases are a match to TRBD2. Germline-derived CDR1 and CDR2 are SGHTA and FQGNSA. This CDR3 has 16 residues. With V trimmed by 1 base and J by 2 bases, 1 base remained unmatched.

The chain recombines TRBV27 with TRBJ2-7, with a tentative D call TRBD2 (6 bases). In germline, CDR1 is MNHEY, CDR2 SMNVEV (reference sequence). Trimming took off 6 bases at V and 3 bases at J, with 18 bases between the two ends. The CDR3 contains 15 residues. The CDR3 coding sequence is TGTGCCAGCAGAACAAGCGGGTTTTCCCTCTACGAGCAGTACTTC. Protein: CASRTSGFSLYEQYF.

There are many counts of this clone. The CDR3 here is CASSERGGQGMNTEAFF. CDR3 in DNA: TGCGCCAGCAGTGAGAGGGGCGGACAGGGAATGAACACTGAAGCTTTCTTT. The V gene is TRBV10-2, the J gene TRBJ1-1; 8 nucleotides match TRBD1. V lost 2 bases, J lost 0 bases, and 8 bases stayed unmatched. CDR1 is WSHSY, CDR2 SAAADI, per germline. This CDR3 comprises 17 residues.